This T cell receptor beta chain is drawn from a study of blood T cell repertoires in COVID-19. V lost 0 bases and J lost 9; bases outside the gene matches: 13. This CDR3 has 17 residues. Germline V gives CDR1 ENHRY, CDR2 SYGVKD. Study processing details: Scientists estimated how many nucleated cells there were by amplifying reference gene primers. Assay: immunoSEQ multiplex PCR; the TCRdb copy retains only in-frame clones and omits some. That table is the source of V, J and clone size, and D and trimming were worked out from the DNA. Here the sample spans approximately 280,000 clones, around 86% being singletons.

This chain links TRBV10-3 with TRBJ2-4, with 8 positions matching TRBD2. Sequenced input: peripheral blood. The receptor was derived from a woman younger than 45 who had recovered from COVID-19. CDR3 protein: CAISESSVAGTTGIQYF. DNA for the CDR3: TGTGCCATCAGTGAGTCGTCCGTAGCGGGGACGACAGGCATTCAGTACTTC.